The 10 T cell receptor beta chains below were found in one sample sequenced in a study of blood T cell repertoires in COVID-19. The method was immunoSEQ multiplex PCR; TCRdb's version includes in-frame clones alone and lacks a portion of them. The sample records roughly 250,000 clones, roughly 88% being singletons. Sequencing was done on a sample of PBMCs or T cells enriched from blood (not recorded which). The origin of the receptors is a woman aged 25 to 39 who had recovered from COVID-19.

The chain joins TRBV29-1 to TRBJ2-7, with 11 nucleotides matching TRBD2. Germline V lookup: CDR1 SQVTM, CDR2 ANQGSEA. V trimming: 4 bases; J trimming: 2 bases; junction bases outside the gene matches: 1. CDR3 length equals 13 residues. As DNA, the CDR3 is TGCAGCGTTGGGGGACTAGCGGCCTACGAGCAGTACTTC. Translated: CSVGGLAAYEQYF.

CDR3 protein: CASSKGPTALSNQPQHF. The CDR3, as DNA: TGTGCCAGCAGCAAAGGGCCTACAGCACTTAGCAATCAGCCCCAGCATTTT. The rearrangement links TRBV21-1 to TRBJ1-5; TRBD1, the D gene given by the table, was not confirmed from the DNA. TRBV21-1 is assigned pseudogene status. This CDR3 contains 17 residues.

The table lists this clone with a few counts. V usage is TRBV2 and J usage is TRBJ2-2; 14 positions agree with TRBD2. With 7 bases clipped from V and 7 bases from J, the junction kept 8 bases outside the gene matches. From germline, CDR1 is SNHLY and CDR2 FYNNEI. The CDR3 runs to 16 residues. The CDR3 loop reads CASTNGLAGGIGELFF. The CDR3 bases are TGTGCCAGCACCAACGGACTAGCGGGAGGAATCGGGGAGCTGTTTTTT.

The CDR3 reads CASSQDGASGVDTQYF. The CDR3 nucleotides read TGCGCCAGCAGCCAAGATGGGGCTAGTGGGGTTGATACGCAGTATTTT. The chain combines TRBV4-1 with TRBJ2-3; D might be TRBD1 (5 bases). V lost 0 bases and J 6 bases, leaving 16 bases between the germline ends. The CDR3 has 16 residues. Germline loops: CDR1 MGHRA, CDR2 YSYEKL.

A single count supports this clone. V and J are TRBV4-2 and TRBJ2-5; 7 bases are shared with TRBD1. From germline, CDR1 is LGHNA and CDR2 YNFKEQ. This CDR3 contains 16 residues. V lost 4 bases and J lost 1; bases outside the gene matches: 9. CDR3 nucleotides: TGTGCCAGCAGCCCCACTGCCGGGACAGTCCAAGAGACCCAGTACTTC. This sequence encodes CASSPTAGTVQETQYF.

The rearrangement uses TRBV3-1 (or the pseudogene TRBV3-2) and TRBJ1-2, with no clear D. The CDR3 runs to 15 residues. V was clipped by 4 bases and J by 4 bases, with 16 bases between them. CDR1 LGHDT and CDR2 YNNKEL come from the germline V gene (reference sequence). CDR3 in amino acids: CASSLGREGIYGYTF. The CDR3 coding sequence is TGTGCCAGCAGCCTCGGGAGGGAAGGTATCTATGGCTACACCTTC.

V and J are TRBV5-6 and TRBJ1-2; the match to TRBD1 covers 10 bases. This CDR3 contains 14 residues. With V trimmed by 5 bases and J by 6 bases, 7 bases remained unmatched. Germline values: CDR1 SGHDT, CDR2 YYEEEE. Written as DNA, the CDR3 is TGTGCCAGCAGACAGACCGGGACAGGGGATGGCTACACCTTC. Translating it yields CASRQTGTGDGYTF.

Turning to this clone: Other DNA sequences within the sample encode an identical CDR3. V usage is TRBV27 and J usage is TRBJ1-1, with D perhaps TRBD1 (6 bases). This CDR3 region has 14 residues. V dropped 3 bases and J dropped 1 base, with 9 bases sitting between them. Germline values: CDR1 MNHEY, CDR2 SMNVEV (reference sequence). CDR3 DNA: TGTGCCAGCAGTTTGGGGGCTCCGAACACTGAAGCTTTCTTT. Translating gives CASSLGAPNTEAFF.

Concerning this clone: The same CDR3 also results from other DNA sequences found in this sample. This rearrangement joins TRBV28 to TRBJ2-7; D uncertain. CDR3 length: 13 amino acids. Trimming took 3 bases from V and 2 from J, leaving 8 bases between them. Per the germline V gene, CDR1 is MDHEN and CDR2 is SYDVKM. CDR3 protein: CASSFGQTYEQYF. The CDR3, as DNA: TGTGCCAGCAGTTTTGGGCAGACCTACGAGCAGTACTTC.

The CDR3 spells CASSSPYHGNEQFF. In DNA form, the CDR3 reads TGTGCCAGCAGCTCACCCTACCACGGCAATGAGCAGTTCTTC. The chain has TRBV9 and TRBJ2-1; D is unresolved. Germline CDR1 and CDR2: SGDLS and YYNGEE. Trimming shortened V by 4 bases and J by 6 bases, and 14 bases separated the two germline ends. The CDR3 totals 14 residues.